One and the same sample provided the 15 T cell receptor beta chains below, sequenced in a study of blood T cell repertoires in COVID-19. The method was immunoSEQ multiplex PCR; TCRdb's version includes in-frame clones alone and lacks a portion of them. The table includes about 180,000 clones, 86% detected once. Sequences were obtained from peripheral blood. The receptors shown here come from a man in his fifties with active or convalescent COVID-19.

This clone was counted a single time. The chain is built from TRBV28 and TRBJ1-2; D is possibly TRBD1 (6 bases). The CDR3 contains 14 residues. Trimming took off 3 bases at V and 7 bases at J, with 15 bases between the two ends. Germline loops: CDR1 MDHEN, CDR2 SYDVKM. CDR3 loop: CASSFRGFGSGYTF. Written as DNA, the CDR3 is TGTGCCAGCAGTTTTAGGGGGTTTGGGAGTGGCTACACCTTC.

The V call is TRBV4-1, the J call TRBJ1-2, with TRBD1 as a possible D gene (6 bases). Trimming took 4 bases from V and 8 from J, leaving 17 bases between them. The CDR3 is 14 residues long. Germline V gene lookup returns CDR1 MGHRA and CDR2 YSYEKL. The CDR3 spells CASSPRGAVWGYTF. The CDR3 DNA follows: TGCGCCAGCAGCCCTCGGGGGGCTGTCTGGGGCTACACCTTC.

This chain links TRBV30 with TRBJ1-5, with D possibly being TRBD1 (5 bases). In germline, CDR1 is GTSNPN, CDR2 SVGIG (reference sequence). This CDR3 is 13 amino acids long. V was clipped by 5 bases and J by 4 bases, with 12 bases between them. The CDR3 DNA is TGTGCCTGGGGGACGGGAAATAATCAGCCCCAGCATTTT. Translation gives CAWGTGNNQPQHF.

The V call is TRBV24-1, the J call TRBJ2-1; maybe TRBD1 (6 bases). The CDR3 is 16 residues long. CDR1 and CDR2 from the germline V gene are KGHDR and SFDVKD. Trimming took 3 bases from V and 1 from J, leaving 12 bases between them. CDR3 sequence reads: CATSDPDSRSYNEQFF. The CDR3 DNA reads TGTGCCACCAGTGATCCGGACAGCCGATCCTACAATGAGCAGTTCTTC.

V and J are TRBV9 and TRBJ2-1, with TRBD2 identical over 15 bases. The CDR3 has 15 residues. V shed 4 bases and J 7 bases; nucleotides not matched to a gene: 3. Germline V lookup: CDR1 SGDLS, CDR2 YYNGEE. The CDR3 nucleotides are TGTGCCAGCAGCATGGGACTAGCGGGGGGTAATGAGCAGTTCTTC. It specifies CASSMGLAGGNEQFF.

This chain links TRBV7-2 with TRBJ2-2; D unresolved. CDR1 is SGHTA and CDR2 is FQGNSA in the germline V gene. The CDR3 runs to 15 residues. V was cut by 2 bases and J by 1 base, with 8 bases left in between. CDR3 DNA sequence: TGTGCCAGCAGCTTAATGACGGGGAACACCGGGGAGCTGTTTTTT. As protein: CASSLMTGNTGELFF.

The genes are TRBV27 and TRBJ2-1, with D perhaps matching TRBD1 (5 bases). The germline V gene has CDR1 MNHEY and CDR2 SMNVEV (reference sequence). The V and J ends lost 4 bases and 0 bases respectively, with 10 bases between them. This CDR3 spans 15 amino acids. The CDR3 sequence: CASSWGVSSYNEQFF. In DNA, the CDR3 is TGTGCCAGCAGTTGGGGCGTGAGCTCCTACAATGAGCAGTTCTTC.

This clone was seen only once. This rearrangement joins TRBV19 to TRBJ1-2; 8 bases align to TRBD1. This CDR3 has 13 amino acids. V trimming: 6 bases; J trimming: 6 bases; junction bases outside the gene matches: 6. Per the germline V gene, CDR1 is LNHDA and CDR2 is SQIVND (reference sequence). The CDR3 DNA sequence: TGTGCCAGTAGCTCACAGGGGGTCGATGGCTACACCTTC. Protein sequence: CASSSQGVDGYTF.

The genes are TRBV10-1 and TRBJ1-2; D possibly corresponds to TRBD1 (5 bases). CDR3 size: 16 residues. CDR1 and CDR2 (germline): WNHNN, SYGVQD (reference sequence). V gave up 6 bases and J gave up 1 base, with 18 bases separating them. The CDR3 region is CASRIFQGANNYGYTF. The CDR3 DNA is TGCGCCAGCAGAATATTTCAGGGCGCCAATAACTATGGCTACACCTTC.

The chain carries TRBV3-1 (or the pseudogene TRBV3-2) and TRBJ1-4, with TRBD1 identical over 8 bases. Germline CDR1 is LGHDT and CDR2 is YNNKEL (reference sequence). The CDR3 extends over 16 amino acids. The J segment lost 2 bases and the V segment lost 0 bases, leaving 2 bases of the junction unmatched. The CDR3 coding sequence is TGTGCCAGCAGCCAAGATCGGACAGGGACTAATGAAAAACTGTTTTTT. Protein sequence: CASSQDRTGTNEKLFF.

The chain carries TRBV10-2 and TRBJ2-1, with 9 nucleotides matching TRBD2. CDR1 and CDR2 (germline): WSHSY, SAAADI. This CDR3 region has 13 residues. The V segment lost 7 bases and the J segment 7 bases; nucleotides outside the gene matches: 5. The CDR3 is CASNLREGNEQFF. The CDR3 DNA sequence: TGCGCCAGCAATTTGCGGGAGGGGAATGAGCAGTTCTTC.

The CDR3 loop reads CASSEALLGRRGETQYF. The CDR3 DNA sequence: TGTGCCAGCAGTGAAGCGCTTCTGGGGCGGCGCGGAGAGACCCAGTACTTC. The rearrangement joins TRBV6-1 to TRBJ2-5; D possibly corresponds to TRBD1 (5 bases). Germline V gene sequence: CDR1 MNHNS, CDR2 SASEGT. The V end lost 0 bases, the J end lost 4 bases, and 18 bases lay between the germline ends. There are 17 residues in the CDR3.

V usage is TRBV6-5 and J usage is TRBJ1-5, with D unclear. Germline loops: CDR1 MNHEY, CDR2 SVGAGI. The CDR3 runs 13 residues. Trimming left V 2 bases short and J 7 bases short, with 9 bases between. CDR3 sequence (DNA): TGTGCCAGCAGTTACCGGGTTCAGCAGCCCCAGCATTTT. As protein: CASSYRVQQPQHF.

V gene TRBV7-8 combines with J gene TRBJ2-3; tentative D call: TRBD2 (6 bases). Trimming pared 5 bases from V and 2 bases from J, leaving 17 bases between. Germline CDR1 reads SGHVS; CDR2 reads FQNEAQ. The CDR3 runs to 16 residues. DNA for the CDR3: TGTGCCAGCAGCACCCGGGAGACGGATTTCACAGATACGCAGTATTTT. It codes for CASSTRETDFTDTQYF.

This chain joins TRBV3-1 (or the pseudogene TRBV3-2) and TRBJ1-2; TRBD1 is a possible D gene (5 bases). This CDR3 contains 13 residues. Germline V gene data show CDR1 as LGHDT and CDR2 as YNNKEL (reference sequence). V was pared by 0 bases and J by 8 bases, with 10 bases between. This chain's CDR3 is CASSQEAGLGYTF. The DNA of the CDR3 is TGTGCCAGCAGCCAAGAAGCAGGGTTGGGCTACACCTTC.